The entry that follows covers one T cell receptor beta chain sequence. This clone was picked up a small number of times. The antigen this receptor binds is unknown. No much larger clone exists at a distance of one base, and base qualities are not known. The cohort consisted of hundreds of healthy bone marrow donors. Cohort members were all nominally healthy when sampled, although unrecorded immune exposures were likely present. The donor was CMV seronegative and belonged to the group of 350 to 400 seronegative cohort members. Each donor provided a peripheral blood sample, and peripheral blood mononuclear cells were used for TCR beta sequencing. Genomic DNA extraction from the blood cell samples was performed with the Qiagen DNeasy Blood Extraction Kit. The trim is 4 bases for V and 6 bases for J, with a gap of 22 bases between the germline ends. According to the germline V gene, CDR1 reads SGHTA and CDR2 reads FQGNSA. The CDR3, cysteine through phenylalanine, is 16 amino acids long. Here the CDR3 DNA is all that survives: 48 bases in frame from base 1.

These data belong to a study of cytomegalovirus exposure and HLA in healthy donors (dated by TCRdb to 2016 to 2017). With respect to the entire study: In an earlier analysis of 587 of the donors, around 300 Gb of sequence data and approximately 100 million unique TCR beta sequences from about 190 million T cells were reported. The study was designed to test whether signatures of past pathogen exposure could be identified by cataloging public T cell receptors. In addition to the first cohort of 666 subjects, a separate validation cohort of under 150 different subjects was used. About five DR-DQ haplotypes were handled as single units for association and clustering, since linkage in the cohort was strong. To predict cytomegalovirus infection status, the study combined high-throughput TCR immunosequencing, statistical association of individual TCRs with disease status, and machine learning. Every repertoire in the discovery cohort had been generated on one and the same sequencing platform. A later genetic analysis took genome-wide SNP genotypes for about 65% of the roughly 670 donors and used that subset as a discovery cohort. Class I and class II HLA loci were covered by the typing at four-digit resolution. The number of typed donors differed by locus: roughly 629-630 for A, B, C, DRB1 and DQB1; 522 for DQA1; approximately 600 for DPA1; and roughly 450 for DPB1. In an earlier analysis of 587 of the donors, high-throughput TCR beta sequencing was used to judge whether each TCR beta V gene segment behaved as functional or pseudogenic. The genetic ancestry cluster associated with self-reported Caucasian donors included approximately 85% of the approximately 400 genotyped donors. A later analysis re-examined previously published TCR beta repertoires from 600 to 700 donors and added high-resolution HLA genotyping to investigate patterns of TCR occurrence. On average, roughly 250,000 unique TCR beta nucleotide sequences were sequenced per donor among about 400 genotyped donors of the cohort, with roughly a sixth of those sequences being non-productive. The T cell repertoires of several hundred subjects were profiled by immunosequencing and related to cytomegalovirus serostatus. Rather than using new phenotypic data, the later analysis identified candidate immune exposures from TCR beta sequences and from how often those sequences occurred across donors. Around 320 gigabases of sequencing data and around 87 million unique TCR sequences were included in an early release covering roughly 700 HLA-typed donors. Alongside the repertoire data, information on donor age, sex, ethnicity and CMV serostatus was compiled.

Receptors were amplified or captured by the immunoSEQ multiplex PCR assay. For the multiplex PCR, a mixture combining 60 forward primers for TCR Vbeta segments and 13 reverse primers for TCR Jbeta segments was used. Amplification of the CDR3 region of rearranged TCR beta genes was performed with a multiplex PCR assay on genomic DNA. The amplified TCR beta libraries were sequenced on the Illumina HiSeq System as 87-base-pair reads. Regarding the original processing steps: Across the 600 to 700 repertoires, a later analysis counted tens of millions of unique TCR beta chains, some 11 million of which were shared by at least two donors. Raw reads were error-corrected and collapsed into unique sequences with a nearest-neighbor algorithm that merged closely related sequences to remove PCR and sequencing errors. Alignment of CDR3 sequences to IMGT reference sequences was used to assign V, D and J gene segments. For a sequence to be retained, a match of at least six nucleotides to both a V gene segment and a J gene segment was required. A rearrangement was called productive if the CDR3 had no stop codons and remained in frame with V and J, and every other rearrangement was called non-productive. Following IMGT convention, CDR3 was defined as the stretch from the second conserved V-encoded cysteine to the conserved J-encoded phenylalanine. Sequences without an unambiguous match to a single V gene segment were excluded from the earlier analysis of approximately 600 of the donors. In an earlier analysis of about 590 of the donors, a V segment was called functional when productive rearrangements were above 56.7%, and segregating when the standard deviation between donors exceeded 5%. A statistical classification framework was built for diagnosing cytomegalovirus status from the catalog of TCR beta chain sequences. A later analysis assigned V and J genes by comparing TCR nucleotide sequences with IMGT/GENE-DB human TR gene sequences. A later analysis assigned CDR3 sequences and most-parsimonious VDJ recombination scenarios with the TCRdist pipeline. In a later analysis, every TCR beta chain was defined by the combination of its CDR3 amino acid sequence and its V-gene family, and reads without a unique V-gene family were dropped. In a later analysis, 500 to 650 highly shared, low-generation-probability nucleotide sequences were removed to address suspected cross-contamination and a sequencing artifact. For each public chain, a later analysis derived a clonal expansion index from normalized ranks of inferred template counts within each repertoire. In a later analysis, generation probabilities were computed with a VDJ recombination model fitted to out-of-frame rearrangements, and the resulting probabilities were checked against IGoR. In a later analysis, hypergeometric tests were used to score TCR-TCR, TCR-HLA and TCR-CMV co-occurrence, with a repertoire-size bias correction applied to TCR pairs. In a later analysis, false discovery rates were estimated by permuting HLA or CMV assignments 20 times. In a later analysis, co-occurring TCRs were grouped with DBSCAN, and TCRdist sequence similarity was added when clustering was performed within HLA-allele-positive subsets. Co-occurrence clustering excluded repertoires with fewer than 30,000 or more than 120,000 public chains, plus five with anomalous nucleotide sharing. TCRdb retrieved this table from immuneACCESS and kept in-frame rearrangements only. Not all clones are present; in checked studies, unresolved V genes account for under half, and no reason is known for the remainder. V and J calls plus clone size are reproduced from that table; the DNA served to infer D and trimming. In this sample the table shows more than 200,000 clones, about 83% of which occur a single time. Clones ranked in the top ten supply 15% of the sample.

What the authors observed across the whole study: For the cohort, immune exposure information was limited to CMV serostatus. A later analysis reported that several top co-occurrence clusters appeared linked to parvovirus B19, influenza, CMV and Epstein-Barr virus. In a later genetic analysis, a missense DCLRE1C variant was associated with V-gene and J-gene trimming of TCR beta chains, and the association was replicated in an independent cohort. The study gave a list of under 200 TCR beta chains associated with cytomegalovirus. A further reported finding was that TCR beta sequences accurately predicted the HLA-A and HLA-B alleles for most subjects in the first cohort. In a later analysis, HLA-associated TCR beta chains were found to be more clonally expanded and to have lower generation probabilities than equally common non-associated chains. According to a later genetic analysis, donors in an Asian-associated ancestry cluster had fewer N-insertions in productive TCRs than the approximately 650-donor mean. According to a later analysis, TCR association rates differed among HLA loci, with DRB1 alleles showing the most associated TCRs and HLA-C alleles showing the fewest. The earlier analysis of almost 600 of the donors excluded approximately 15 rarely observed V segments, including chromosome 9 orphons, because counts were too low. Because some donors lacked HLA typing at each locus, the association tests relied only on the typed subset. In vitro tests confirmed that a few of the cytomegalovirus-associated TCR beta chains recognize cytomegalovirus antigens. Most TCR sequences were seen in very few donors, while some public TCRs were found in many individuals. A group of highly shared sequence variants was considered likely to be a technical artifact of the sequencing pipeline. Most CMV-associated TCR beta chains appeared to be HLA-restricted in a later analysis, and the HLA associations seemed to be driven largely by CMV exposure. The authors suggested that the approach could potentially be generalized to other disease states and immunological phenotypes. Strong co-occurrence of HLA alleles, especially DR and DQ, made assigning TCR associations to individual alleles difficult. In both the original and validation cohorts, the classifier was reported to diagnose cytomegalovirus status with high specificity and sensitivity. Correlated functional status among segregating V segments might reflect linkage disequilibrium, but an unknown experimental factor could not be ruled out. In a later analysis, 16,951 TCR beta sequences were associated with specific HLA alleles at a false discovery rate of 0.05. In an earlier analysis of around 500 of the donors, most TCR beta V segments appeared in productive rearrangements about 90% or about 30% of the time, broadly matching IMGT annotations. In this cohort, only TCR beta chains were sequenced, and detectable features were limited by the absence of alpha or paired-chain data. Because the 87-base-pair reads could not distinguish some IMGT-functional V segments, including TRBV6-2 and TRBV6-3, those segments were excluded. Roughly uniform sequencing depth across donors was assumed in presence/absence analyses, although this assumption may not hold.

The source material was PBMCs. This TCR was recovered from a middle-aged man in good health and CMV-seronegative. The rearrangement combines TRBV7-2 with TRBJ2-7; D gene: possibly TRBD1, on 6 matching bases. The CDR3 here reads CASSSYGTGPLGEQYF. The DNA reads TGTGCCAGCAGCTCCTATGGTACAGGGCCCCTCGGCGAGCAGTACTTC.